This entry is about one T cell receptor (beta chain). The antigen is undetermined. TCRdb independently ran MiXCR on the RT-PCR reads; one entry per CDR3 protein. The sample consists of about 300,000 distinct CDR3 sequences, about a fifth of them appearing once. The data derive from a study of response to subunit inactivated influenza vaccine. Overall study results and limits: Seasonal influenza vaccination, on each occasion, was suggested by the authors to recruit few new T cells.

The CDR3 spans 15 residues. After removal of 2 bases from V and 4 bases from J, the junction contained 7 bases not matched to a gene. CDR1 MNHEY and CDR2 SVGAGI come from the germline V gene. V gene TRBV6-5 combines with J gene TRBJ1-1, with TRBD1 matching 7 bases. This sample comprised PBMCs from blood, obtained 21 months after vaccination. The origin of this receptor is a man between 50 and 75 years old who received an inactivated influenza vaccine. CDR3 sequence: CASSYGTARGTEAFF. CDR3 DNA sequence: TGTGCCAGCAGTTACGGGACAGCCCGGGGCACTGAAGCTTTCTTT.